One and the same sample provided the 26 T cell receptor beta chains below, sequenced in a study of T cell changes during pregnancy in multiple sclerosis. Using immunoSEQ multiplex PCR, the repertoire was profiled, and TCRdb retains in-frame clones only, with some absent. The profile shows approximately 37,000 clones, about 88% of them singletons. This specimen was CD8+ T cells from peripheral blood mononuclear cells, taken in the first trimester of pregnancy. The receptors come from a female donor with multiple sclerosis, enrolled in a pregnancy study.

The genes are TRBV7-2 and TRBJ1-1; unclear D gene. The germline V and J ends were trimmed by 3 bases and 4 bases, with 9 bases remaining between them. CDR3 length equals 13 residues. Germline V gene sequence: CDR1 SGHTA, CDR2 FQGNSA. CDR3 DNA sequence: TGTGCCAGCAGCTTTGAGGGCCGCACTGAAGCTTTCTTT. It yields the protein CASSFEGRTEAFF.

The chain recombines TRBV10-2 with TRBJ1-1; weak D call: TRBD1 (5 bases). The CDR3 runs to 12 residues. The germline CDR1 and CDR2 sequences are WSHSY and SAAADI. Trimming removed 6 bases from V and 11 bases from J, with 16 bases in between. The CDR3 region has the DNA TGCGCCAGCAGCGAGGACACTCTACCGGCTTTCTTT. It yields the protein CASSEDTLPAFF.

This rearrangement joins TRBV7-2 to TRBJ1-2; D is perhaps TRBD1 (5 bases). Germline V gives CDR1 SGHTA, CDR2 FQGNSA. V lost 2 bases, J lost 8 bases, and 21 bases lay in between. CDR3 length equals 16 residues. The CDR3 coding sequence is TGTGCCAGCAGCTTAATCCTCTCGGGGGAGGGGCAGGGCTACACCTTC. Translation gives CASSLILSGEGQGYTF. Drawing the rest from reference TRBV7-2 and TRBJ1-2, the complete variable domain is GAGVSQSPSNKVTEKGKDVELRCDPISGHTALYWYRQSLGQGLEFLIYFQGNSAPDKSGLPSDRFSAERTGGSVSTLTIQRTQQEDSAVYLCASSLILSGEGQGYTFGSGTRLTVV.

J is TRBJ1-6 and V is TRBV9, with 7 bases aligning to TRBD1. CDR1 and CDR2 from the germline V gene are SGDLS and YYNGEE. Trimming removed 3 bases from V and 5 bases from J; junction bases left unmatched: 8. The CDR3 spans 16 residues. CDR3 in amino acids: CASSGFGTVNNSPLHF. In DNA form, the CDR3 reads TGTGCCAGCAGCGGTTTTGGGACAGTGAATAATTCACCCCTCCACTTT.

This clone was observed a single time. The chain joins TRBV27 to TRBJ1-2; 9 nucleotides match TRBD1. CDR1 MNHEY and CDR2 SMNVEV come from the germline V gene (reference sequence). The CDR3 has 15 amino acids. J gave up 3 bases and V 5 bases, and 7 bases lay outside the gene matches. The CDR3 bases are TGTGCCAGCAGTCCAGGGACAGGGTTACACTATGGCTACACCTTC. Translation: CASSPGTGLHYGYTF.

Written as DNA, the CDR3 is TGTGCCAGCCGCAGCGGACAGCCCGAGGCTTTCTTT. Amino acid sequence: CASRSGQPEAFF. The chain links TRBV21-1 to TRBJ1-1; the table's D call TRBD1 went unverified against the DNA. TRBV21-1 is classified as a pseudogene. This CDR3 comprises 12 residues.

The chain has TRBV4-1 and TRBJ2-1; D gene unclear. Germline V gene lookup returns CDR1 MGHRA and CDR2 YSYEKL. Trimming removed 1 base from V and 8 bases from J, with 18 bases in between. The CDR3 runs to 16 residues. Written as DNA, the CDR3 is TGCGCCAGCAGCCAAGGGGTTTCATTGGATGAGGATGAGCAGTTCTTC. It yields the protein CASSQGVSLDEDEQFF.

This rearrangement joins TRBV4-1 to TRBJ1-2; tentatively, D is TRBD1 (6 bases). Trimming left V 0 bases short and J 8 bases short, with 13 bases between. The CDR3 spans 14 residues. Germline V gene data show CDR1 as MGHRA and CDR2 as YSYEKL. CDR3: CASSQDRGFRGYTF. The CDR3 DNA sequence: TGCGCCAGCAGCCAAGACAGGGGTTTTCGGGGCTACACCTTC.

This clone was found a few times. This chain connects TRBV2 to TRBJ2-3; 10 bases fit TRBD2. The length of the CDR3 is 15 residues. The V and J ends lost 4 bases and 3 bases, in that order; junction bases with no gene match: 4. Germline values: CDR1 SNHLY, CDR2 FYNNEI. The CDR3 sequence is CASSGASGGTDTQYF. DNA for the CDR3: TGTGCCAGCAGTGGGGCTAGCGGGGGTACAGATACGCAGTATTTT.

The J gene is TRBJ1-3, the V gene TRBV30; no definite D call. Trimming shortened V by 0 bases and J by 4 bases, and 7 bases separated the two germline ends. In germline, CDR1 is GTSNPN, CDR2 SVGIG (reference sequence). The CDR3 spans 13 residues. CDR3 region: CAWSVLPGNTIYF. CDR3 nucleotides: TGTGCCTGGAGTGTACTTCCCGGAAACACCATATATTTT.

This chain links TRBV5-6 with TRBJ2-7; 10 bases line up with TRBD1. Germline trimming cut 4 bases from V and 2 bases from J; bases unmatched to any gene: 9. Looked up from germline, CDR1 is SGHDT and CDR2 is YYEEEE. This CDR3 contains 16 residues. The CDR3 bases are TGTGCCAGCAGCATACAGACAGGGGGCGAACCCTACGAGCAGTACTTC. Encoded protein: CASSIQTGGEPYEQYF.

V usage is TRBV7-7 and J usage is TRBJ2-5; D is perhaps TRBD1 (5 bases). The V end was cut by 5 bases, the J end by 1 base, with 8 bases between. CDR1 and CDR2 from the germline V gene are SSHAT and FNYEAQ (reference sequence). This CDR3 is built from 13 residues. The chain's CDR3 is CASSTTGQETQYF. The CDR3 nucleotides are TGTGCCAGCAGCACAACAGGCCAAGAGACCCAGTACTTC.

The V gene is TRBV4-3, the J gene TRBJ2-6, with TRBD2 as a possible D gene (7 bases). This CDR3 contains 18 residues. In germline, CDR1 is LGHNA, CDR2 YSLEER. Trimming stripped 1 base from V and 1 base from J, with 14 bases between. The DNA for the CDR3 is TGCGCCAGCAGCCAAGGGGAGGGGGGGATTTCTGGGGCCAACGTCCTGACTTTC. Residues: CASSQGEGGISGANVLTF.

The chain recombines TRBV12-5 with TRBJ1-5, with 7 bases matching TRBD1. CDR1 and CDR2 from the germline V gene are LGHNT and FRNRAP. Trimming cost V 5 bases and J 4 bases; bases outside gene matches: 8. The CDR3 has 15 residues. DNA of the CDR3: TGTGCTAGTGGTCCGGGGACAGAGATAAATCAGCCCCAGCATTTT. Translated, it gives CASGPGTEINQPQHF.

This rearrangement joins TRBV6-4 to TRBJ2-7, with D possibly matching TRBD1 (5 bases). Deletions cut 5 bases from V and 1 base from J, with 15 bases between. The germline V gene has CDR1 MRHNA and CDR2 SNTAGT. The CDR3 covers 15 residues. DNA for the CDR3: TGTGCCAGCAGTCAACAAAGGGGCCTATCCTACGAGCAGTACTTC. Its protein is CASSQQRGLSYEQYF.

The chain has TRBV7-9 and TRBJ1-2; no clear D gene. The germline V and J ends were trimmed by 1 base and 7 bases, with 4 bases remaining between them. The CDR3 totals 11 residues. CDR1 is SEHNR and CDR2 is FQNEAQ in the germline V gene (reference sequence). As DNA, the CDR3 is TGTGCCAGCAGCTTAGTTAGTGGCTACACCTTC. Its translation: CASSLVSGYTF.

CDR3 nucleotides: TGTGCCAGCAGCTACACGACAGCAGCCTATAATTCACCCCTCCACTTT. Its translation: CASSYTTAAYNSPLHF. J is TRBJ1-6 and V is TRBV7-2; D possibly corresponds to TRBD1 (5 bases). V lost 4 bases, J lost 2 bases, and 12 bases lay in between. There are 16 residues in the CDR3. From germline, CDR1 is SGHTA and CDR2 FQGNSA.

This rearrangement joins TRBV5-6 to TRBJ1-6; no definite D call. Per the germline V gene, CDR1 is SGHDT and CDR2 is YYEEEE. Trimming took off 4 bases at V and 8 bases at J, with 16 bases between the two ends. The CDR3 is 15 amino acids. CDR3 sequence: CASSLPPEVYSPLHF. The CDR3, as DNA: TGTGCCAGCAGCCTGCCCCCAGAAGTCTATTCACCCCTCCACTTT.

The rearrangement links TRBV7-9 to TRBJ1-5; the D is unclear. CDR1 is SEHNR, CDR2 FQNEAQ, per germline (reference sequence). Deletions cut 5 bases from V and 5 bases from J, with 7 bases between. The CDR3 sequence is 12 residues long. The CDR3 loop is CASSLGDQPQHF. The CDR3 nucleotides read TGTGCCAGCAGCCTCGGAGATCAGCCCCAGCATTTT.

The chain employs TRBV10-2 and TRBJ1-1; D perhaps matches TRBD1 (5 bases). Germline CDR1 reads WSHSY; CDR2 reads SAAADI. Trimming removed 7 bases from V and 4 bases from J, with 10 bases in between. The CDR3 extends over 12 amino acids. The CDR3 DNA is TGCGCCAGCACAGGGATCGGCACTGAAGCTTTCTTT. This sequence encodes CASTGIGTEAFF.

This chain links TRBV7-3 with TRBJ1-1, with 8 bases that match TRBD1. The CDR3 totals 18 residues. Germline V CDR1 and CDR2: SGHTA, FQGTGA. Trimming cost V 2 bases and J 3 bases; bases outside gene matches: 14. The CDR3, as DNA: TGTGCCAGCAGCTTAGTTGGTAGGGGCAGGGGGCATGACACTGAAGCTTTCTTT. Its translation is CASSLVGRGRGHDTEAFF.

V is TRBV6-4 and J is TRBJ2-1, with 9 bases aligning to TRBD2. This CDR3 is 19 amino acids long. The junction had 19 bases not matched to a gene; V was cut back by 6 bases and J by 4 bases. Germline CDR1 MRHNA, CDR2 SNTAGT. CDR3 nucleotide sequence: TGTGCCAGCAGGTCCAATAAGACTAGCGGCCTGGGGCCATACAATGAGCAGTTCTTC. Its translation: CASRSNKTSGLGPYNEQFF.

Only one count was recorded for this clone. The chain carries TRBV2 and TRBJ2-6; TRBD1 matches at 7 bases. The V and J ends lost 11 bases and 0 bases, in that order; junction bases with no gene match: 10. Looked up from germline, CDR1 is SNHLY and CDR2 is FYNNEI. The length of the CDR3 is 16 residues. Here the CDR3 DNA reads TGTGCCGACAAAGGGACAGATCCCTCTGGGGCCAACGTCCTGACTTTC. Protein: CADKGTDPSGANVLTF.

The chain carries TRBV4-1 and TRBJ2-2; no firm D call. Germline-derived CDR1 and CDR2 are MGHRA and YSYEKL. Trimming left V 3 bases short and J 0 bases short, with 5 bases between. This CDR3 has 14 amino acids. CDR3 DNA sequence: TGCGCCAGCAGCCATCCAGCGAACACCGGGGAGCTGTTTTTT. Its translation is CASSHPANTGELFF.

V is TRBV2 and J is TRBJ2-2, with 9 nucleotides matching TRBD2. This CDR3 contains 19 residues. Trimming removed 4 bases from V and 1 base from J; junction bases left unmatched: 13. Germline CDR1 SNHLY, CDR2 FYNNEI. The CDR3 is CASSGEAASGDLNTGELFF. Written as DNA, the CDR3 is TGTGCCAGCAGTGGGGAGGCGGCTAGCGGGGACCTGAACACCGGGGAGCTGTTTTTT.

This clone occurred once. This chain joins TRBV5-6 and TRBJ2-7; weak D call: TRBD1 (5 bases). Trimming pared 0 bases from V and 2 bases from J, leaving 9 bases between. Germline V gives CDR1 SGHDT, CDR2 YYEEEE. The CDR3 totals 14 residues. CDR3 amino acids: CASSLEGLPYEQYF. In DNA form, the CDR3 reads TGTGCCAGCAGCTTGGAGGGGCTACCCTACGAGCAGTACTTC.